This T cell receptor (beta chain) stems from a study of T cell repertoires in cytomegalovirus infection (dated 2019 in TCRdb). For the wider study: Because public TCR beta signatures pointed to carriage of CMV infection together with the matching HLA type, the HLA type of each donor mattered for the analysis. Beyond this particular receptor, the publication reports: In the ex vivo response, HLA-C-restricted CMV-specific TCR beta clonotypes were dominant, and in two of eight donors the single most frequent clonotype came from this HLA-C-restricted group. Cumulative frequency of public TCR beta family members discriminated carriers of CMV infection plus the relevant HLA type in this cohort and an independent approximately 340-donor cohort.

This clonotype was detected many times. Its antigen is unknown. No clone much larger than this one lies a single base away; base qualities are absent. The germline V gene yields MNHEY for CDR1 and SVGEGT for CDR2. V lost 6 bases and J lost 4 bases, and the count of bases not matched to a germline gene is 9. The CDR3 numbers 14 residues from cysteine through valine. Here the CDR3 DNA is all that survives: 42 bases in frame from base 1. For sequencing, an Illumina HiSeq 1500 was employed. TCRdb cleaned the public reads at Q25 with fastp, built clones with MiXCR and kept in-frame beta chains. Every entry covers one CDR3 protein and lists the most common genes and DNA from its rows. For this sample the table gives about 300,000 distinct CDR3 sequences, of which about 8.8% were detected only once. More than 2.5% of the sample goes to the ten largest clones.

The origin of this receptor is a human donor in good health (CMV status not recorded). Some clones in this sample may be carry-over from other donors' samples. Specimen: PBMCs. The V gene is TRBV6-2 or TRBV6-3 and the J gene is TRBJ2-7; 7 nucleotides in the junction match TRBD1. The base sequence is TGTGCCAGCAGCTTGGGACAGATTAAGTACGAGCAGTACGTC. This translates into CASSLGQIKYEQYV.